This TCR beta chain was sequenced for a study of T-cell memory formation after mild COVID-19. General study findings and limits: Mainly in CM and EM were contracting CD4+ clones; CD8+ were in EMRA.

Worth noting for this clonotype: Antigen specificity is unknown.

Germline-derived CDR1 and CDR2 are LNHNV and YYDKDF (reference sequence). V shed 4 bases, J shed 4 bases, and the junction held 6 bases outside the gene matches. The CDR3 extends over 15 amino acids. TCRdb re-called the 5' RACE reads through MiXCR, storing one row per CDR3 protein. The sample lists about 320,000 distinct CDR3 sequences, 13% to 15% seen once, with 21% in the top ten. The TCR comes from a man younger than 35 who had mild COVID-19 (a few samples of this study predate the infection). Cell type and time point are not known. The sample comprised PBMCs or a T cell subset sorted from them (not recorded which). The chain links TRBV15 to TRBJ2-3; 9 nucleotides align to TRBD1. CDR3 amino acids: CATSIRRTGADTQYF. The CDR3 DNA reads as TGTGCCACCAGCATAAGACGGACAGGGGCAGATACGCAGTATTTT.